This TCR beta chain was sequenced during a study of cytomegalovirus exposure and HLA in healthy donors. This table comes from immunoSEQ multiplex PCR, and its TCRdb copy is limited to in-frame clones, with some not included. The sample has roughly 110,000 clones; about 88% are singletons. The CDR3 totals 14 residues. Germline CDR1 reads MDHEN; CDR2 reads SYDVKM. The V and J ends lost 5 bases and 10 bases, in that order; junction bases with no gene match: 12. The sequenced material came from PBMCs. The TCR was taken from a young woman in good health and CMV-seropositive. V and J are TRBV28 and TRBJ1-1; 8 bases line up with TRBD1. This chain's CDR3 is CASSGPGTGSGAFF. The CDR3 DNA reads as TGTGCCAGCAGTGGTCCCGGGACAGGTTCGGGAGCTTTCTTT.